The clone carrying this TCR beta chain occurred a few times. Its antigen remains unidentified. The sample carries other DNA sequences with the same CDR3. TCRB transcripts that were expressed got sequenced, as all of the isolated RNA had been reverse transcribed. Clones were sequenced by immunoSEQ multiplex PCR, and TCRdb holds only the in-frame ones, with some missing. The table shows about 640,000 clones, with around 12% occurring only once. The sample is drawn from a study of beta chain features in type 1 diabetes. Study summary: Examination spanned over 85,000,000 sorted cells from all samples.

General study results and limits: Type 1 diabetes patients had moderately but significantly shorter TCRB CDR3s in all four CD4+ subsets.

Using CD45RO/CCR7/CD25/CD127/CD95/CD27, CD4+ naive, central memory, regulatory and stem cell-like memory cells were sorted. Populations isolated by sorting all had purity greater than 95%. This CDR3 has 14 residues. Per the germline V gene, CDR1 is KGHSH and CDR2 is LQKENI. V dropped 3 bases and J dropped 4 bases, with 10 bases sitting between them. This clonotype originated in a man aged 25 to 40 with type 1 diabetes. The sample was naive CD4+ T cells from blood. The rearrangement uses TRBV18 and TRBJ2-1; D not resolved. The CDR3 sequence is CASSPGQPYNEQFF. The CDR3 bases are TGTGCCAGCTCACCGGGCCAGCCTTACAATGAGCAGTTCTTC.